This T cell receptor (beta chain) stems from a study of OX40 agonist ivuxolimab in advanced cancers. Across the whole study: Participants averaged 60 years of age (range about 23 to 90) and were over 75% male. Study findings and constraints: The average count of expanded clones was higher among CD8+ T cells than among CD4+.

In the case of this clone: The antigen remains unidentified.

Sequencing was performed with immunoSEQ multiplex PCR; in TCRdb, only in-frame clones are kept and a portion is missing. The data show about 91,000 clones, 84% seen once. Autoimmune disease history or systemic immunosuppression disqualified patients. This TCR was recovered from an adult with an advanced solid tumor such as melanoma, head and neck, liver or kidney cancer. Material: CD4+ or CD8+ T cells sorted from blood, obtained in a trial of the OX40 agonist ivuxolimab.

The DNA of the CDR3 is TGTGCCAGCAGTTACCCGGACGGGGGCACTGAAGCTTTCTTT. Its protein product is CASSYPDGGTEAFF. This chain uses TRBV6-5 with TRBJ1-1; D perhaps matches TRBD1 (5 bases). V was shortened by 2 bases and J by 4 bases, with 11 bases between the two germline ends. The CDR3 has 14 residues. Germline CDR1 MNHEY, CDR2 SVGAGI.